This T cell receptor beta chain was recorded in a study of liver allograft versus peripheral blood T cells (dated by TCRdb to the early 2020s). Study-level background: In liver transplant recipients, the study looked at T cell receptor repertoires in the peripheral blood and set them against the repertoires found within the transplanted livers.

The sequencer was an Illumina MiSeq. TCRdb applied fastp at Q25 and MiXCR to the public reads, then kept only in-frame beta chains. Entries that share a CDR3 protein sequence are merged under the most common genes and DNA. The sample contains 2,000 to 3,000 distinct CDR3 sequences, approximately 15% of them found a single time. 15% to 17% of the sample belongs to the ten largest clones. Overall study outcomes, separate from this receptor: According to the report, the T cell receptor repertoires detected in peripheral blood were different from the repertoires found inside liver allografts.

This clonotype is assessed as large (0.1 to 1%). Its antigen is not yet known. Base qualities are not at hand, and no much larger clone is one base apart. The TCR comes from a human patient who had a liver transplant. After a transplant, some of the T cells may come from the graft donor.

The CDR3 corresponds to CSSGQGLNTEAFF. The DNA reads as follows: TGCAGCTCGGGACAAGGGTTGAACACTGAAGCTTTCTTT. The chain employs TRBV29-1 and TRBJ1-1, with TRBD1 perhaps the D gene, on 6 matching bases. The CDR3 numbers 13 residues from cysteine through phenylalanine. The only DNA kept is the CDR3, 39 bases in frame from the first base. The trim is 8 bases for V and 0 bases for J, with a gap of 13 bases between the germline ends. The germline V gene provides CDR1 SQVTM and CDR2 ANQGSEA.